The following is a T cell receptor (beta chain) sequence with its context. Antigen specificity is unknown. Each CDR3 protein is one row after TCRdb ran MiXCR on the reads. The table shows approximately 730,000 distinct CDR3 sequences, with 25% to 30% occurring only once. This entry comes from a study of T cell repertoires in cytomegalovirus infection. About the research overall: Recently described HLA-C-restricted plus well-studied HLA-B-restricted CMV epitopes were used. The public TCR beta signatures pointed to both CMV infection and matching HLA type. Study outcomes and limitations: Of the TCR beta families, the public ones yielded a cumulative frequency that identified carriers of CMV plus the relevant HLA. HLA-C-restricted CMV-specific TCR beta clonotypes prevailed in the ex vivo response.

The CDR3 consists of 18 residues. Germline-derived CDR1 and CDR2 are MNHNY and SVGAGI (reference sequence). The germline V and J ends were trimmed by 5 bases and 2 bases, with 19 bases remaining between them. The sequence was obtained from a human donor in good health (CMV status not recorded). Some clones in this sample may be carry-over from other donors' samples. The specimen comprised cultured CD8+ T cells from PBMCs, sampled from culture after CMV antigen stimulation. The J gene is TRBJ1-6, the V gene TRBV6-6, with D maybe TRBD1 (6 bases). The CDR3 region is CASSLPGQFSTYNSPLHF. CDR3 DNA sequence: TGTGCCAGCAGTCTCCCGGGACAATTCTCGACCTATAATTCACCCCTCCACTTT.